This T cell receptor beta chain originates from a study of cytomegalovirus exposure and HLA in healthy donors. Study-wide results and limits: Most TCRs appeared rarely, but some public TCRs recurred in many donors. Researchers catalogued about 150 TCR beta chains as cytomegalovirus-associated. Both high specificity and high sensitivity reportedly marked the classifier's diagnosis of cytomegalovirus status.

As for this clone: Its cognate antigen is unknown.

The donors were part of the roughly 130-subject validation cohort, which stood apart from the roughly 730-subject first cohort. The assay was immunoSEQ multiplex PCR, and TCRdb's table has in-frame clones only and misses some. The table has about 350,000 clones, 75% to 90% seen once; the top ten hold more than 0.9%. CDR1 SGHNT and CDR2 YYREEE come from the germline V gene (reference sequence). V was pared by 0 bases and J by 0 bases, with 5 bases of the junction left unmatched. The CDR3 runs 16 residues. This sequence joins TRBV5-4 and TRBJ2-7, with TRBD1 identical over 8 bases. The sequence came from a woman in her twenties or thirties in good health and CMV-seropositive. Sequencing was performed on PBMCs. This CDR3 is CASSLGIGTGSYEQYF. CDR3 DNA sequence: TGTGCCAGCAGCTTGGGTATCGGGACAGGCTCCTACGAGCAGTACTTC.